These 8 T cell receptor beta chains were all obtained from the same sample, sequenced in a study of shared clonotypes between healthy human individuals. TCRdb keeps only in-frame clones here, not all; method: immunoSEQ multiplex PCR. The sample has around 1.4 million clones, 98% to 99% seen once. The sample consisted of naive CD4+ T cells sorted from blood. Subset defined: CD45RA+ positively selected. Receptors originate from a man aged 30 to 45 in good health.

The rearrangement uses TRBV28 and TRBJ1-1; D is perhaps TRBD1 (5 bases). The germline V gene encodes CDR1 MDHEN and CDR2 SYDVKM. The CDR3 extends over 13 amino acids. V gave up 5 bases and J gave up 8 bases, with 15 bases separating them. As DNA, the CDR3 is TGTGCCAGCAGTGTCCGCCCATCAGGGGAAGCTTTCTTT. It yields the protein CASSVRPSGEAFF.

This chain joins TRBV11-2 and TRBJ2-5, with D perhaps given as TRBD1 or TRBD2 (6 bases each). This CDR3 has 14 amino acids. Germline V gene lookup returns CDR1 SGHAT and CDR2 FQNNGV. The V end lost 2 bases, the J end lost 5 bases, and 12 bases lay between the germline ends. As DNA, the CDR3 is TGTGCCAGCAGCTTAATGTGGGGGGCGGAGACCCAGTACTTC. It codes for CASSLMWGAETQYF. The full variable domain, with the rest looked up from reference TRBV11-2 and TRBJ2-5, is EAGVAQSPRYKIIEKRQSVAFWCNPISGHATLYWYQQILGQGPKLLIQFQNNGVVDDSQLPKDRFSAERLKGVDSTLKIQPAKLEDSAVYLCASSLMWGAETQYFGPGTRLLVL.

The chain joins TRBV28 to TRBJ2-7, with D tentatively TRBD1 (5 bases). The germline V gene has CDR1 MDHEN and CDR2 SYDVKM. This CDR3 is 15 amino acids long. V was trimmed by 2 bases and J by 2 bases, leaving 13 bases between them. The CDR3 is CASSLKGARTYEQYF. In DNA form, the CDR3 reads TGTGCCAGCAGTTTAAAAGGGGCGAGAACCTACGAGCAGTACTTC.

The rearrangement uses TRBV10-1 and TRBJ1-5, with D hard to call. This CDR3 region has 13 residues. Germline V lookup: CDR1 WNHNN, CDR2 SYGVQD (reference sequence). Trimming shortened V by 3 bases and J by 9 bases, and 12 bases separated the two germline ends. The DNA of the CDR3 is TGCGCCAGCAGTGATGGACCCGGGCGGCCCCAGCATTTT. Protein product: CASSDGPGRPQHF.

V is TRBV27 and J is TRBJ1-5, with D uncertain. CDR3 length: 15 amino acids. CDR1 and CDR2 from the germline V gene are MNHEY and SMNVEV (reference sequence). The ends were cut back, 5 bases at V and 1 base at J, with 12 bases in the middle. CDR3 amino acids: CASSRSGDSNQPQHF. CDR3 nucleotides: TGTGCCAGCAGTAGGTCGGGTGACAGCAATCAGCCCCAGCATTTT.

The chain is built from TRBV28 and TRBJ2-7; the match to TRBD2 covers 10 bases. Germline V lookup: CDR1 MDHEN, CDR2 SYDVKM. J lost 0 bases, V lost 5 bases, and 1 base had no gene match. This CDR3 spans 14 amino acids. CDR3 in amino acids: CASSRLAGSYEQYF. DNA of the CDR3: TGTGCCAGCAGTCGACTAGCGGGCTCCTACGAGCAGTACTTC.

The chain couples TRBV2 to TRBJ1-5; no reliable D call. This CDR3 is 13 amino acids long. V was pared by 6 bases and J by 2 bases, with 8 bases between. Germline V gives CDR1 SNHLY, CDR2 FYNNEI. The CDR3 protein is CASRVEGNQPQHF. CDR3 sequence (DNA): TGTGCCAGCAGGGTGGAGGGCAATCAGCCCCAGCATTTT.

The chain recombines TRBV28 with TRBJ1-2, with D maybe TRBD1 (6 bases). V lost 2 bases to trimming and J lost 4 bases, with 14 bases between them. CDR1 is MDHEN and CDR2 is SYDVKM in the germline V gene. CDR3 length equals 15 residues. The CDR3 is CASSLSPGHVYGYTF. CDR3 coding DNA: TGTGCCAGCAGTTTAAGCCCGGGACACGTCTATGGCTACACCTTC.